Listed below are T cell receptor beta chains from one sample, sequenced in a study of T cells in Graves' hyperthyroidism and ophthalmopathy. TCRdb re-derived calls from the multiplex PCR reads in MiXCR, one entry per CDR3 protein. The table records 500,000 to 550,000 distinct CDR3 sequences, 15% to 20% of them present only once. Sequencing used blood. The receptors here all came from a man aged 40-49 years with Graves' ophthalmopathy. CDR3s include the opening cysteine and the closing phenylalanine or tryptophan. Each record gives: V gene, D gene, CDR3 length, CDR3 protein. The D gene is left open where the match is weak.

v_call: TRBV27
d_call: TRBD2
cdr3_length: 16
cdr3_aa: CASSLDGTSLSYEQYF

v_call: TRBV29-1
d_call: .
cdr3_length: 18
cdr3_aa: CSATERVLSVGRSHGYTF

v_call: TRBV5-1
d_call: TRBD1
cdr3_length: 15
cdr3_aa: CASSEQGRNTGELFF

v_call: TRBV12-3/TRBV12-4
d_call: TRBD1
cdr3_length: 15
cdr3_aa: CASSLSQGSNQPQHF

v_call: TRBV9
d_call: .
cdr3_length: 15
cdr3_aa: CASSVGGGTNTEAFF

v_call: TRBV3-1
d_call: TRBD2
cdr3_length: 19
cdr3_aa: CASSQGLAGGGPSYNEQFF

v_call: TRBV11-2
d_call: .
cdr3_length: 15
cdr3_aa: CASSLTRTGGNTIYF

v_call: TRBV5-1
d_call: TRBD2
cdr3_length: 15
cdr3_aa: CASSLTSGGSGELFF

v_call: TRBV14
d_call: .
cdr3_length: 16
cdr3_aa: CASSQDLGPSAGELFF

v_call: TRBV11-2
d_call: TRBD1
cdr3_length: 14
cdr3_aa: CASSLGPQGYGYTF

v_call: TRBV7-3
d_call: TRBD1
cdr3_length: 15
cdr3_aa: CASSEQGARGETQYF

v_call: TRBV20-1
d_call: TRBD1
cdr3_length: 15
cdr3_aa: CSARVKGAVTYEQYF

v_call: TRBV5-1
d_call: .
cdr3_length: 15
cdr3_aa: CASREGVATNEKLFF

v_call: TRBV11-2
d_call: TRBD2
cdr3_length: 17
cdr3_aa: CASGYPPTGTREETQYF

v_call: TRBV7-9
d_call: .
cdr3_length: 15
cdr3_aa: CASSPETGPNEKLFF